The 24 T cell receptor beta chains listed next were all sequenced from one sample in a study of PD-1 blockade in classical Hodgkin lymphoma. Sequencing was performed with immunoSEQ multiplex PCR; in TCRdb, only in-frame clones are kept and a portion is missing. The sample consists of 57,000 or so clones, more than 70% of them appearing once. All patients relapsed after autologous stem cell transplantation, and brentuximab vedotin exposure varied. The sequenced sample was peripheral blood mononuclear cells (PBMCs), obtained at baseline. The receptors come from a human donor with classical Hodgkin lymphoma.

The CDR3 loop reads CASSLSRGSLGEQFF. In nucleotides, the CDR3 is TGTGCCAGCAGTTTATCTCGGGGGTCCCTCGGTGAGCAGTTCTTC. The gene calls are TRBV28 and TRBJ2-1, with D perhaps TRBD2 (6 bases). The V end lost 1 base, the J end lost 9 bases, and 16 bases lay between the germline ends. This CDR3 region has 15 residues. From germline, CDR1 is MDHEN and CDR2 SYDVKM.

The chain couples TRBV7-9 to TRBJ2-2; 7 bases align to TRBD1. Trimming cost V 5 bases and J 5 bases; bases outside gene matches: 14. Germline V gene lookup returns CDR1 SEHNR and CDR2 FQNEAQ (reference sequence). This CDR3 spans 17 amino acids. CDR3 sequence (DNA): TGTGCCAGCAGCCCCGCCTTAAGAGGGGGCGATACCGGGGAGCTGTTTTTT. Its protein is CASSPALRGGDTGELFF.

The genes are TRBV6-5 and TRBJ1-3, with D uncertain. The CDR3 is 14 residues long. Germline loops: CDR1 MNHEY, CDR2 SVGAGI. V was cut by 10 bases and J by 1 base, with 14 bases left in between. Here the CDR3 DNA reads TGTGCCACCCTATCAGAGGCGTCTGGAAACACCATATATTTT. Protein sequence: CATLSEASGNTIYF.

The rearrangement joins TRBV25-1 to TRBJ2-7, with unresolved D. Germline lookup yields CDR1 MGHDK and CDR2 SYGVNS. The CDR3 length is 14 residues. Trimming cost V 8 bases and J 0 bases, with 14 bases left between them. CDR3 residues: CASASGASSYEQYF. The DNA for the CDR3 is TGTGCCAGCGCCTCGGGCGCGAGCTCCTACGAGCAGTACTTC.

The rearrangement links TRBV10-2 to TRBJ2-7; D is uncertain. Trimming stripped 1 base from V and 2 bases from J, with 9 bases between. In germline, CDR1 is WSHSY, CDR2 SAAADI. The CDR3 is 14 amino acids. Here the CDR3 DNA reads TGCGCCAGCAGTGAGTTGGGGTCTCCCTACGAGCAGTACTTC. It is translated as CASSELGSPYEQYF.

This clone was found a few times. The gene calls are TRBV5-1 and TRBJ2-7, with D perhaps TRBD2 (5 bases). V was shortened by 2 bases and J by 0 bases, with 12 bases between the two germline ends. Germline V gene sequence: CDR1 SGHRS, CDR2 YFSETQ. The CDR3 contains 15 residues. CDR3 DNA: TGCGCCAGCAGCTTTGGAGCGGCAATCTCCTACGAGCAGTACTTC. The encoded protein is CASSFGAAISYEQYF. The variable domain in full, with the rest retrieved from reference TRBV5-1 and TRBJ2-7, is KAGVTQTPRYLIKTRGQQVTLSCSPISGHRSVSWYQQTPGQGLQFLFEYFSETQRNKGNFPGRFSGRQFSNSRSEMNVSTLELGDSALYLCASSFGAAISYEQYFGPGTRLTVT.

The chain has TRBV2 and TRBJ2-7; tentatively, D is TRBD1 or TRBD2 (6 bases each). The CDR3 spans 13 residues. From germline, CDR1 is SNHLY and CDR2 FYNNEI. With 6 bases removed from V and 2 bases from J, the gap between germline ends came to 11 bases. The CDR3 sequence is CASRGGGAYEQYF. The CDR3 DNA is TGTGCCAGCAGAGGAGGGGGAGCCTACGAGCAGTACTTC.

This clone was observed a single time. The V and J genes are TRBV5-1 and TRBJ1-2; TRBD1 matches 8 bases. Germline CDR1 is SGHRS and CDR2 is YFSETQ. There are 14 residues in the CDR3. Trimming took 4 bases from V and 4 from J; bases not matched to a gene: 6. CDR3 in DNA: TGCGCCAGCAGCGACACACAGGGGGGCTATGGCTACACCTTC. It yields the protein CASSDTQGGYGYTF.

The chain has TRBV7-2 and TRBJ2-1; 9 positions match TRBD1. The CDR3 runs 15 residues. Germline CDR1 and CDR2: SGHTA and FQGNSA. Losses at the gene ends were 8 bases for V and 2 bases for J; bases not matched to a gene: 7. The CDR3 loop is CASESRQGAYNEQFF. CDR3 coding DNA: TGTGCCAGCGAATCCCGACAGGGGGCCTACAATGAGCAGTTCTTC.

The chain employs TRBV27 and TRBJ1-3; no clear D. The length of the CDR3 is 13 residues. The germline V gene encodes CDR1 MNHEY and CDR2 SMNVEV (reference sequence). With 0 bases removed from V and 2 bases from J, the gap between germline ends came to 2 bases. The CDR3: CASSLSPGNTIYF. CDR3 nucleotide sequence: TGTGCCAGCAGTTTATCTCCTGGAAACACCATATATTTT.

The chain has TRBV19 and TRBJ1-1; D is possibly TRBD1 (6 bases). Germline CDR1 and CDR2: LNHDA and SQIVND (reference sequence). The CDR3 totals 10 residues. The V end was cut by 8 bases, the J end by 10 bases, with 11 bases between. The CDR3 bases are TGTGCCAGTGGAGGGGGTGCAGCTTTCTTT. Amino acid sequence: CASGGGAAFF. Supplemented by reference TRBV19 and TRBJ1-1, the full variable domain reads DGGITQSPKYLFRKEGQNVTLSCEQNLNHDAMYWYRQDPGQGLRLIYYSQIVNDFQKGDIAEGYSVSREKKESFPLTVTSAQKNPTAFYLCASGGGAAFFGQGTRLTVV.

The V and J genes are TRBV9 and TRBJ1-5, with D possibly TRBD1 on 5 matching bases. The germline V and J ends were trimmed by 4 bases and 0 bases, with 11 bases remaining between them. Germline CDR1 and CDR2: SGDLS and YYNGEE. The CDR3 sequence is 15 residues long. The CDR3 here is CASSPSGVSNQPQHF. The CDR3 coding sequence is TGTGCCAGCAGCCCATCGGGGGTTAGCAATCAGCCCCAGCATTTT.

The chain combines TRBV4-1 with TRBJ1-2; D remains ambiguous. Germline lookup yields CDR1 MGHRA and CDR2 YSYEKL. V was shortened by 0 bases and J by 7 bases, with 18 bases between the two germline ends. The length of the CDR3 is 16 residues. CDR3 region: CASSQEGNTRNGGYTF. DNA of the CDR3: TGCGCCAGCAGCCAAGAGGGAAACACCCGAAACGGTGGCTACACCTTC.

This clone was picked up one time. The CDR3 spells CASSQSAGTGLSNYGYTF. CDR3 nucleotide sequence: TGTGCCAGCAGCCAAAGTGCCGGGACAGGGCTATCTAACTATGGCTACACCTTC. The chain joins TRBV4-2 to TRBJ1-2; the match to TRBD1 covers 9 bases. CDR3 length: 18 residues. Germline CDR1 reads LGHNA; CDR2 reads YNFKEQ. The J segment lost 0 bases and the V segment lost 2 bases, leaving 10 bases of the junction unmatched.

V gene TRBV10-2 combines with J gene TRBJ1-5; possible D gene TRBD1, 5 bases. The CDR3 contains 20 residues. Germline V lookup: CDR1 WSHSY, CDR2 SAAADI. V was shortened by 3 bases and J by 1 base, with 25 bases between the two germline ends. CDR3 sequence (DNA): TGCGCCAGCAGTGACTCCACCGGGGGGGATATAGTCGCGAGCAATCAGCCCCAGCATTTT. Its translation is CASSDSTGGDIVASNQPQHF.

The chain combines TRBV7-2 with TRBJ1-2; unclear D gene. This CDR3 is 14 amino acids long. Trimming pared 4 bases from V and 8 bases from J, leaving 17 bases between. Germline V gene data show CDR1 as SGHTA and CDR2 as FQGNSA. The CDR3 region is CASSSSGEPEGYTF. The CDR3 coding sequence is TGTGCCAGCAGCTCTAGCGGGGAACCTGAAGGCTACACCTTC.

V gene TRBV7-3 combines with J gene TRBJ2-5; TRBD2 aligns across 11 bases. CDR3 size: 17 residues. In germline, CDR1 is SGHTA, CDR2 FQGTGA. The trim removed 1 base at V and 4 bases at J, leaving 8 bases unmatched. CDR3 bases: TGTGCCAGCAGCTTAAATGGCCTAGCGGGGGGTGGAGAGACCCAGTACTTC. Translating gives CASSLNGLAGGGETQYF.

V is TRBV18 and J is TRBJ2-7, with TRBD2 as a possible D gene (5 bases). V was pared by 0 bases and J by 0 bases, with 12 bases between. CDR1 and CDR2 (germline): KGHSH, LQKENI. The length of the CDR3 is 16 residues. CDR3 loop: CASSPPRVAVSYEQYF. The CDR3, as DNA: TGTGCCAGCTCACCACCGAGGGTTGCGGTCTCCTACGAGCAGTACTTC.

The rearrangement links TRBV7-3 to TRBJ2-5, with D possibly being TRBD2 (6 bases). The germline V gene has CDR1 SGHTA and CDR2 FQGTGA. CDR3 length: 12 residues. The V gene lost 5 bases and the J gene lost 7 bases, with 11 bases spanning the gap. Here the CDR3 DNA reads TGTGCCAGCAGCGCCGTGGGGGGGACCCAGTACTTC. Translation gives CASSAVGGTQYF.

The rearrangement joins TRBV7-2 to TRBJ2-7, with D perhaps TRBD2 (5 bases). Trimming left V 2 bases short and J 0 bases short, with 17 bases between. The CDR3 is made up of 17 amino acids. Germline V gene sequence: CDR1 SGHTA, CDR2 FQGNSA. In nucleotides, the CDR3 is TGTGCCAGCAGCTTAATCGTAGCGCGCCTGAGCTCCTACGAGCAGTACTTC. This sequence encodes CASSLIVARLSSYEQYF.

CDR3 sequence: CASSWVSDGHKNYGYTF. CDR3 DNA: TGTGCCAGCAGCTGGGTTAGTGACGGACATAAGAACTATGGCTACACCTTC. J is TRBJ1-2 and V is TRBV7-9; D might be TRBD1 (5 bases). V lost 4 bases and J lost 2, with 20 bases in between. This CDR3 has 17 residues. Germline V gene sequence: CDR1 SEHNR, CDR2 FQNEAQ (reference sequence).

The J gene is TRBJ1-5, the V gene TRBV30, with TRBD1 identical over 8 bases. Germline-derived CDR1 and CDR2 are GTSNPN and SVGIG (reference sequence). V lost 5 bases and J lost 7; bases outside the gene matches: 7. This CDR3 spans 13 amino acids. CDR3 amino acids: CAWATGGRQPQHF. The CDR3 nucleotides read TGTGCCTGGGCTACAGGGGGGAGGCAGCCCCAGCATTTT.

The rearrangement joins TRBV10-1 to TRBJ1-1; unclear D gene. Germline V lookup: CDR1 WNHNN, CDR2 SYGVQD (reference sequence). This CDR3 is 13 amino acids long. Trimming removed 4 bases from V and 6 bases from J, with 12 bases in between. CDR3 nucleotides: TGCGCCAGCAGTGGTGGTTATGGTCCTGAAGCTTTCTTT. Translation: CASSGGYGPEAFF.

The chain combines TRBV27 with TRBJ2-3; TRBD1 matches at 7 bases. The junction had 15 bases not matched to a gene; V was cut back by 10 bases and J by 5 bases. The CDR3 spans 15 residues. The germline gives CDR1 MNHEY, CDR2 SMNVEV (reference sequence). The chain's CDR3 is CANLTRDSPRDTQYF. The CDR3 coding sequence is TGTGCCAACCTAACCCGGGACAGCCCCCGAGATACGCAGTATTTT.